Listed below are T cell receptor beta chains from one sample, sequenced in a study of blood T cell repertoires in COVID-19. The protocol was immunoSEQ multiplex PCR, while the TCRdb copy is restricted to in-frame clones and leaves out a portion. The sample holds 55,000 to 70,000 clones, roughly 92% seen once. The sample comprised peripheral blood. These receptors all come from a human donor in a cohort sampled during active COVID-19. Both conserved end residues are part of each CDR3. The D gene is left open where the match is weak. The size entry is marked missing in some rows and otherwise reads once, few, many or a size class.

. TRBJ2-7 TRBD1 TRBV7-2 CASSVDPGQQYEQYF TGTGCCAGCAGCGTAGATCCGGGACAGCAATACGAGCAGTACTTC
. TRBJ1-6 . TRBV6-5 CASGGEVWSPLHF TGTGCCAGCGGGGGGGAAGTTTGGTCACCCCTCCACTTT
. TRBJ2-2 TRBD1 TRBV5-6 CASSVGQGANTGELFF TGTGCCAGCAGCGTAGGACAGGGGGCGAACACCGGGGAGCTGTTTTTT
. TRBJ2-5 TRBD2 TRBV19 CASSMMAGLVTETQYF TGTGCCAGTAGTATGATGGCGGGACTAGTCACAGAGACCCAGTACTTC
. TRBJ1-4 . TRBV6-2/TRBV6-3 CASSYGLGADEKLFF TGTGCCAGCAGTTACGGGCTGGGTGCAGACGAAAAACTGTTTTTT
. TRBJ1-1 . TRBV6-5 CASSYPPPRAGEAFF TGTGCCAGCAGTTACCCCCCACCTAGGGCAGGGGAAGCTTTCTTT
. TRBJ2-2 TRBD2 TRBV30 CAWSPEGRAGELFF TGTGCCTGGAGTCCCGAGGGGAGGGCCGGGGAGCTGTTTTTT
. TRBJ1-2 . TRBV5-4 CASSLERGYGYTF TGTGCCAGCAGCTTGGAACGGGGCTATGGCTACACCTTC
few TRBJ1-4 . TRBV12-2 CASRLARDRGFYEKLFF TGTGCAAGTCGCTTAGCGCGCGACAGGGGCTTTTATGAAAAACTGTTTTTT
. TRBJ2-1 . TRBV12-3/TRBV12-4 CASSSQYNEQFF TGTGCCAGCAGTTCCCAGTACAATGAGCAGTTCTTC
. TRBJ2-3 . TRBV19 CASSIGPGGITDTQYF TGTGCCAGTAGTATAGGCCCCGGGGGAATCACAGATACGCAGTATTTT
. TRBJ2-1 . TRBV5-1 CASSPHNEQFF TGCGCCAGCAGCCCTCACAATGAGCAGTTCTTC
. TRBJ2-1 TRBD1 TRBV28 CASSGTANNEQFF TGTGCCAGCAGCGGGACAGCAAACAATGAGCAGTTCTTC
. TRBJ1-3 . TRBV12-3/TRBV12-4 CASSYPGVNTIYF TGTGCCAGCAGTTATCCAGGGGTTAACACCATATATTTT
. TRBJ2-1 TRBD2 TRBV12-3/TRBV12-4 CASEAGNYNEQFF TGTGCCAGCGAAGCGGGGAACTACAATGAGCAGTTCTTC
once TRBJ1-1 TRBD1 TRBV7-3 CASSSGQGHTEAFF TGTGCCAGCAGCTCAGGACAGGGACACACTGAAGCTTTCTTT